Presented here are 3 T cell receptor beta chains from one specimen sequenced in a study of identical twins. One entry per CDR3 protein, called by TCRdb with MiXCR from the 5' RACE reads. There are about 690,000 distinct CDR3 sequences in the sample; 5.5% to 6.5% occur only once, and around 2% lies in the top ten. Sequencing input: naive T cells sorted from blood. The receptors come from a man in his late teens or twenties in good health.

The sample holds many counts of this clonotype. The chain has TRBV7-9 and TRBJ2-6; D not certain. Germline V lookup: CDR1 SEHNR, CDR2 FQNEAQ (reference sequence). Trimming shortened V by 1 base and J by 2 bases, and 12 bases separated the two germline ends. CDR3 length: 17 residues. The CDR3 loop reads CASSLDRVLPGANVLTF. CDR3 sequence (DNA): TGTGCCAGCAGCTTAGATCGGGTCCTCCCTGGGGCCAACGTCCTGACTTTC.

This clonotype was recorded a few times. The V call is TRBV12-3 or TRBV12-4, the J call TRBJ2-4; D is ambiguous. The CDR3 totals 15 residues. Trimming removed 4 bases from V and 0 bases from J, with 10 bases in between. The CDR3 coding sequence is TGTGCCAGCAGTTGGTCGGATCTAGCCAAAAACATTCAGTACTTC. It specifies CASSWSDLAKNIQYF.

Only a few counts were recorded for this clonotype. V and J are TRBV5-1 and TRBJ2-1; possible D gene TRBD2, 6 bases. The CDR3 length is 15 residues. Deletions cut 4 bases from V and 6 bases from J, with 17 bases between. Germline CDR1 SGHRS, CDR2 YFSETQ. The CDR3: CASSGGGWGVNEQFF. CDR3 nucleotide sequence: TGCGCCAGCAGCGGTGGGGGGTGGGGAGTCAATGAGCAGTTCTTC. The whole variable domain, filled in from reference TRBV5-1 and TRBJ2-1, reads KAGVTQTPRYLIKTRGQQVTLSCSPISGHRSVSWYQQTPGQGLQFLFEYFSETQRNKGNFPGRFSGRQFSNSRSEMNVSTLELGDSALYLCASSGGGWGVNEQFFGPGTRLTVL.